Shown below are 20 T cell receptor beta chains from a single sample sequenced in a study of PD-L1 blockade in urothelial cancer. Assay: immunoSEQ multiplex PCR; the TCRdb copy retains only in-frame clones and omits some. The table has more than 45,000 clones, approximately 86% seen once. The sequences come from PBMCs, collected around atezolizumab (anti-PD-L1) treatment. These receptors were collected from a man aged 60 to 75 with urothelial cancer.

CDR3 amino acids: CSVERGRGRTGELFF. In DNA form, the CDR3 reads TGCAGCGTTGAACGTGGCAGGGGGCGAACCGGGGAGCTGTTTTTT. The chain couples TRBV29-1 to TRBJ2-2, with 8 bases fitting TRBD1. CDR1 and CDR2 (germline): SQVTM, ANQGSEA. The CDR3 consists of 15 residues. Trimming cost V 2 bases and J 5 bases; bases outside gene matches: 7.

The chain uses TRBV18 and TRBJ1-6; D possibly corresponds to TRBD1 (6 bases). The CDR3 is made up of 18 amino acids. The germline gives CDR1 KGHSH, CDR2 LQKENI. V lost 3 bases, J lost 0 bases, and 15 bases lay in between. CDR3 nucleotide sequence: TGTGCCAGCTCACCGGACAGCCTTACGGACTCCTATAATTCACCCCTCCACTTT. Translation gives CASSPDSLTDSYNSPLHF.

The V and J genes are TRBV5-4 and TRBJ2-7; the D is unclear. The germline gives CDR1 SGHNT, CDR2 YYREEE (reference sequence). V lost 5 bases and J lost 0, with 21 bases in between. The CDR3 length is 17 residues. The CDR3 loop is CASSLVVGSRTSYEQYF. The CDR3 DNA reads as TGTGCCAGCAGTTTAGTGGTCGGGTCAAGAACCTCCTACGAGCAGTACTTC.

J is TRBJ2-5 and V is TRBV2; 12 bases align to TRBD2. Trimming removed 4 bases from V and 4 bases from J; junction bases left unmatched: 10. The CDR3 spans 17 residues. Germline loops: CDR1 SNHLY, CDR2 FYNNEI. CDR3 sequence reads: CASSARASGGAGETQYF. The CDR3 DNA sequence: TGTGCCAGCAGTGCCCGAGCTAGCGGGGGGGCCGGAGAGACCCAGTACTTC.

The V gene is TRBV6-5, the J gene TRBJ1-2; the D is unclear. CDR1 is MNHEY and CDR2 is SVGAGI in the germline V gene. The CDR3 loop spans 16 amino acids. Trimming left V 2 bases short and J 5 bases short, with 18 bases between. CDR3 protein: CASSYDPGTAGYGYTF. CDR3 DNA sequence: TGTGCCAGCAGTTACGACCCGGGTACCGCTGGTTATGGCTACACCTTC.

CDR3 residues: CASSPYKGLFQETQYF. The CDR3 region has the DNA TGTGCCAGCAGCCCATACAAGGGACTTTTCCAAGAGACCCAGTACTTC. This sequence joins TRBV7-2 and TRBJ2-5; weak D call: TRBD2 (6 bases). Germline-derived CDR1 and CDR2 are SGHTA and FQGNSA. This CDR3 region has 16 residues. The ends were cut back, 5 bases at V and 1 base at J, with 17 bases in the middle.

V gene TRBV19 combines with J gene TRBJ1-4, with TRBD1 matching over 9 bases. CDR1 and CDR2 from the germline V gene are LNHDA and SQIVND (reference sequence). CDR3 length equals 16 residues. V was clipped by 5 bases and J by 7 bases; unmatched bases: 11. The CDR3 protein is CASSFESGTGSEKLFF. CDR3 nucleotides: TGTGCCAGTAGTTTCGAATCCGGGACAGGGAGTGAAAAACTGTTTTTT.

This clone showed up many times. The chain has TRBV18 and TRBJ1-1; TRBD1 aligns across 11 bases. With V trimmed by 4 bases and J by 4 bases, 8 bases remained unmatched. CDR3 length: 16 amino acids. The V gene's germline CDR1 is KGHSH and CDR2 LQKENI. CDR3 sequence: CASSQDRGRLGTEAFF. The CDR3 DNA sequence: TGTGCCAGCTCACAGGACAGGGGGCGGTTGGGCACTGAAGCTTTCTTT.

This chain uses TRBV19 with TRBJ2-5; D is possibly TRBD2 (8 bases). Germline CDR1 reads LNHDA; CDR2 reads SQIVND (reference sequence). This CDR3 spans 18 amino acids. Trimming shortened V by 0 bases and J by 2 bases, and 19 bases separated the two germline ends. In nucleotides, the CDR3 is TGTGCCAGTAGTATAGATCGGGGGGGCGAGACAGGGCAAGAGACCCAGTACTTC. Amino acid sequence: CASSIDRGGETGQETQYF.

The gene calls are TRBV23-1 and TRBJ1-6, with 7 bases fitting TRBD1. TRBV23-1 is known as an ORF, though its function is uncertain. The CDR3 totals 17 residues. Trimming cost V 0 bases and J 10 bases; bases outside gene matches: 12. CDR3 nucleotides: TGCGCCAGCAGTCAATCAGTAGGGGGCCAGGGACAATCACCCCTCCACTTT. Its protein is CASSQSVGGQGQSPLHF.

Only one count was recorded for this clone. The chain links TRBV7-2 to TRBJ2-7; 7 nucleotides agree with TRBD2. From germline, CDR1 is SGHTA and CDR2 FQGNSA. This CDR3 contains 14 residues. V gave up 4 bases and J gave up 3 bases; unmatched junction bases: 6. The CDR3 bases are TGTGCCAGCAGCTCGGGACTATCCTACTACGAGCAGTACTTC. Amino acids: CASSSGLSYYEQYF.

This clone occurred once. This chain connects TRBV7-9 to TRBJ1-1, with D unclear. CDR3 length equals 13 residues. Looked up from germline, CDR1 is SEHNR and CDR2 is FQNEAQ (reference sequence). Trimming shortened V by 1 base and J by 6 bases, and 9 bases separated the two germline ends. This chain's CDR3 is CASSLVEGSEAFF. The CDR3 DNA is TGTGCCAGCAGCTTAGTGGAGGGTTCTGAAGCTTTCTTT.

V gene TRBV19 combines with J gene TRBJ1-3; the match to TRBD1 covers 7 bases. J gave up 2 bases and V 4 bases, and 5 bases lay outside the gene matches. Germline lookup yields CDR1 LNHDA and CDR2 SQIVND (reference sequence). The CDR3 covers 15 residues. CDR3 sequence reads: CASSRDREAGNTIYF. The CDR3 bases are TGTGCCAGTAGTAGAGACAGGGAAGCTGGAAACACCATATATTTT.

The chain uses TRBV7-3 and TRBJ1-1; D perhaps matches TRBD1 (6 bases). CDR3 length equals 13 residues. CDR1 SGHTA and CDR2 FQGTGA come from the germline V gene. V lost 3 bases, J lost 4 bases, and 9 bases lay in between. CDR3 in DNA: TGTGCCAGCAGCTTCTCGGACAGCACTGAAGCTTTCTTT. This sequence encodes CASSFSDSTEAFF.

The V and J genes are TRBV4-3 and TRBJ2-1, with D perhaps TRBD2 (5 bases). V was trimmed by 4 bases and J by 10 bases, leaving 20 bases between them. The CDR3 extends over 15 amino acids. The V gene's germline CDR1 is LGHNA and CDR2 YSLEER. The CDR3 protein is CASSLRLIPGEEQFF. The CDR3, as DNA: TGCGCCAGCAGCCTGCGACTTATCCCTGGGGAGGAGCAGTTCTTC.

V gene TRBV4-1 combines with J gene TRBJ2-4; 15 bases map to TRBD2. Germline trimming cut 4 bases from V and 2 bases from J; bases unmatched to any gene: 6. CDR1 and CDR2 from the germline V gene are MGHRA and YSYEKL. The CDR3 extends over 18 amino acids. The CDR3 bases are TGCGCCAGCAGCCCCGGACTAGCGGGAGGGCGTACCAAAAACATTCAGTACTTC. Its protein is CASSPGLAGGRTKNIQYF.

V usage is TRBV30 and J usage is TRBJ2-4; possible D gene TRBD2, 6 bases. The CDR3 is 12 amino acids. From germline, CDR1 is GTSNPN and CDR2 SVGIG (reference sequence). The V end lost 7 bases, the J end lost 6 bases, and 13 bases lay between the germline ends. CDR3 protein: CAFGFGGNIQYF. CDR3 bases: TGTGCCTTCGGGTTCGGGGGAAACATTCAGTACTTC.

As for this clone: At one of its ends the junction is not consistent with the germline gene, which may arise from a read error. This rearrangement joins TRBV28 to TRBJ2-7; TRBD2 matches at 12 bases. This CDR3 contains 16 residues. Germline V gene lookup returns CDR1 MDHEN and CDR2 SYDVKM. CDR3 nucleotides: TGTGCCAGCAGTTCAAGACTAGCGGGGGTCTCCGACGAGCAGTACTTC. It is translated as CASSSRLAGVSDEQYF.

The gene calls are TRBV9 and TRBJ1-1; D is possibly TRBD1 (6 bases). Looked up from germline, CDR1 is SGDLS and CDR2 is YYNGEE. V lost 0 bases, J lost 11 bases, and 17 bases lay in between. This CDR3 has 14 amino acids. In DNA, the CDR3 is TGTGCCAGCAGCGTAGGTGATAGGGGGTCCTCGGCTTTCTTT. This translates into CASSVGDRGSSAFF.

Only one count was recorded for this clone. The CDR3, as DNA: TGCGCCAGCAGCTCGAGTCCCTCCGGGACATTAGCGGGGGAACAGCCCCAGCATTTT. Its translation: CASSSSPSGTLAGEQPQHF. J is TRBJ1-5 and V is TRBV5-1; D possibly corresponds to TRBD1 (6 bases). There are 19 residues in the CDR3. The germline CDR1 and CDR2 sequences are SGHRS and YFSETQ. Trimming left V 3 bases short and J 7 bases short, with 29 bases between.